This TCR beta chain was profiled in a study of neurological immune-mediated disorders. Germline CDR1 is SGHRS and CDR2 is YFSETQ. V lost 1 base to trimming and J lost 8 bases; unmatched junction nucleotides: 8. The CDR3 loop spans 14 amino acids. This clonotype was counted ten times or more. TCRdb reanalysed the 5' RACE reads using MiXCR and keeps one entry per CDR3 protein. The sample consists of approximately 66,000 distinct CDR3 sequences, around 3.7% of them appearing once. The sequenced sample was PBMCs. The receptor comes from a man aged 40-49 years with multiple sclerosis. The rearrangement links TRBV5-1 to TRBJ1-2; 7 nucleotides align to TRBD1. CDR3: CASSLSTGEGGYTF. For the CDR3, the DNA is TGCGCCAGCAGCTTGTCAACAGGGGAAGGAGGCTACACCTTC. Using reference TRBV5-1 and TRBJ1-2 for the parts outside the CDR3, the full variable domain is KAGVTQTPRYLIKTRGQQVTLSCSPISGHRSVSWYQQTPGQGLQFLFEYFSETQRNKGNFPGRFSGRQFSNSRSEMNVSTLELGDSALYLCASSLSTGEGGYTFGSGTRLTVV.